This section outlines one T cell receptor (beta chain) sequence together with its context. Its antigen remains unidentified. TCRdb fed the reads into MiXCR, producing one record per CDR3 protein. The table records around 710,000 distinct CDR3 sequences, 29% of them present only once. Germline V gene lookup returns CDR1 MNHNS and CDR2 SASEGT. This CDR3 has 14 residues. Trimming cost V 7 bases and J 4 bases, with 13 bases left between them. The record originates from a study of T cell repertoires in cytomegalovirus infection. The sample was cultured CD8+ T cells from PBMCs, taken from culture after CMV antigen stimulation. V usage is TRBV6-1 and J usage is TRBJ2-2; no definite D call. This receptor was identified in a human donor in good health (CMV status not recorded). Some clones in this sample may be carry-over from other donors' samples. CDR3 sequence (DNA): TGTGCCAGCACTGGGTGGCAGAGCACCGGGGAGCTGTTTTTT. This codes for CASTGWQSTGELFF.